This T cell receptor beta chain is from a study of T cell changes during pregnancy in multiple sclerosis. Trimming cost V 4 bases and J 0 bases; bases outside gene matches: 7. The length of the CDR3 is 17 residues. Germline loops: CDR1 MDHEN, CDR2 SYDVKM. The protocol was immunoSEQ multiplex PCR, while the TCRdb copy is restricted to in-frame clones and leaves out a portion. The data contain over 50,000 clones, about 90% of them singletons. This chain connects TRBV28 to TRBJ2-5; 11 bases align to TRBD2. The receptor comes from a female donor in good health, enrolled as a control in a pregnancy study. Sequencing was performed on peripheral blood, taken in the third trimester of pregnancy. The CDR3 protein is CASSSPRLAGYQETQYF. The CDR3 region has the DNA TGTGCCAGCAGTTCCCCTCGACTAGCGGGATACCAAGAGACCCAGTACTTC. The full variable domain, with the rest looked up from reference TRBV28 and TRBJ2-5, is DVKVTQSSRYLVKRTGEKVFLECVQDMDHENMFWYRQDPGLGLRLIYFSYDVKMKEKGDIPEGYSVSREKKERFSLILESASTNQTSMYLCASSSPRLAGYQETQYFGPGTRLLVL.